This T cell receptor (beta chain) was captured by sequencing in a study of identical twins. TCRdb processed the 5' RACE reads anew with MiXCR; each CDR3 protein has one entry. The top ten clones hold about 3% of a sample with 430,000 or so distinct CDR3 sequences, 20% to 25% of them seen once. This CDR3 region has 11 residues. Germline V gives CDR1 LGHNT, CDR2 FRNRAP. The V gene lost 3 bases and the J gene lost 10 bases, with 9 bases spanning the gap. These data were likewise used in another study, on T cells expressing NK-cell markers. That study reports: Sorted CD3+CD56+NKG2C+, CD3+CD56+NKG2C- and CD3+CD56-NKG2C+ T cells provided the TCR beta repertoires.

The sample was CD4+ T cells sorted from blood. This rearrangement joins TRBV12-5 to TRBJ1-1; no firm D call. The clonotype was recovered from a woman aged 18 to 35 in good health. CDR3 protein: CASGFAFTAFF. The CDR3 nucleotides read TGTGCTAGTGGTTTTGCGTTTACAGCTTTCTTT.